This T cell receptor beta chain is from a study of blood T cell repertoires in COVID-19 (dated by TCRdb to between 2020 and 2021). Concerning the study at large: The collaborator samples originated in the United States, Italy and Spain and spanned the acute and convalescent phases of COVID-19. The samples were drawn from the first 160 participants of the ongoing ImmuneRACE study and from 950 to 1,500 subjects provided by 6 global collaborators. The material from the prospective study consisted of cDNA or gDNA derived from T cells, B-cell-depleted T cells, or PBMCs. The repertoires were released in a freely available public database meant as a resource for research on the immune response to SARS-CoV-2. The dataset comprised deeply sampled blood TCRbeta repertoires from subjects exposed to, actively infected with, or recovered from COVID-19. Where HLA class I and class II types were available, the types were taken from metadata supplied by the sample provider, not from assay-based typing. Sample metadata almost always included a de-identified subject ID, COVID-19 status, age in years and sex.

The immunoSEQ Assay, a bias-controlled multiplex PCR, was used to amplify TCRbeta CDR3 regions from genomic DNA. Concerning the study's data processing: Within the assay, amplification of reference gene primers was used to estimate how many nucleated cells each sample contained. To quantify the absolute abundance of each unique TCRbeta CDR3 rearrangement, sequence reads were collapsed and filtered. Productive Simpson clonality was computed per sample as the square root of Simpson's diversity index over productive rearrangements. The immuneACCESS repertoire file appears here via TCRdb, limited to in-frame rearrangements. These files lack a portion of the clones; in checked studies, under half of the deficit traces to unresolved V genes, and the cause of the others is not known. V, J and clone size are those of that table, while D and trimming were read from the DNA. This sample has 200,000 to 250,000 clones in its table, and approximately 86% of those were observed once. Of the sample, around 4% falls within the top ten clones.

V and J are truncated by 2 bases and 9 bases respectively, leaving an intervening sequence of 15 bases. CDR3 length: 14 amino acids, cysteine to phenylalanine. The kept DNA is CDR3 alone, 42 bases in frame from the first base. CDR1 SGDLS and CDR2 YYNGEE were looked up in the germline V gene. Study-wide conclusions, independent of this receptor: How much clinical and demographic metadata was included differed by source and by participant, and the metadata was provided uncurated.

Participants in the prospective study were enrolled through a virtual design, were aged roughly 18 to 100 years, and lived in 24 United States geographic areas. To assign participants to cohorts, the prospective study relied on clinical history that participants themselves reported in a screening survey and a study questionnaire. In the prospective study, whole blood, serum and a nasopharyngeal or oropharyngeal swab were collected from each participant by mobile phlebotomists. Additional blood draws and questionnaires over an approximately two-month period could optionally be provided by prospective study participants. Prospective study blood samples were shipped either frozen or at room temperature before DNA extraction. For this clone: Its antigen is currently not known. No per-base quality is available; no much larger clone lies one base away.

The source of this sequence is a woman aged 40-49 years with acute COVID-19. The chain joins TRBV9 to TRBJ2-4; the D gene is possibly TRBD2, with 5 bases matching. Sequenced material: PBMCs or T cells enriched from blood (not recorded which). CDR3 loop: CASSVAGGGSIQYF. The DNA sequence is TGTGCCAGCAGCGTGGCAGGAGGTGGAAGCATTCAGTACTTC.